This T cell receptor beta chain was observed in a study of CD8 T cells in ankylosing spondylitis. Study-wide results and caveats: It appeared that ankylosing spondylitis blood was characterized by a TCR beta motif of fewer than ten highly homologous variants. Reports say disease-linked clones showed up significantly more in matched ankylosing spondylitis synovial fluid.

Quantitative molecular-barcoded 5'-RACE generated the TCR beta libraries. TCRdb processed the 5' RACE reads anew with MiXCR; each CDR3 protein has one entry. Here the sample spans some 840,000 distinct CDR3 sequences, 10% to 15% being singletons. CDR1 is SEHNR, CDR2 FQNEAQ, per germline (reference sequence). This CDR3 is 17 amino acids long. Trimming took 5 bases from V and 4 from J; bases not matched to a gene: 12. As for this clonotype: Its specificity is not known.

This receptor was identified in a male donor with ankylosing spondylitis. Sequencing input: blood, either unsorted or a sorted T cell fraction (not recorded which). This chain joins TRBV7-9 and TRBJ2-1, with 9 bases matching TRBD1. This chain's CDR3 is CASSGRDRDRVYNEQFF. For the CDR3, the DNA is TGTGCCAGCAGCGGCCGGGACAGGGATAGGGTTTACAATGAGCAGTTCTTC.